The 25 T cell receptor beta chains given below trace back to one sample, sequenced in a study of metastatic and nonmetastatic thyroid tumors. TCRdb re-called clones from the PCR reads using MiXCR. The profile shows tens of thousands of clones, 20% to 30% of them singletons. All patients were untreated before thyroid surgery. Sequenced sample: blood. These receptors were collected from a female donor with papillary thyroid cancer or a benign thyroid nodule (not recorded which). Some clones in this sample may be carry-over from other donors' samples.

This clone is labeled as medium-sized (0.01 to 0.1%). The gene calls are TRBV5-1 and TRBJ2-7; 7 nucleotides line up with TRBD1. The CDR3 consists of 14 residues. The germline V gene has CDR1 SGHRS and CDR2 YFSETQ. The junction had 11 bases not matched to a gene; V was cut back by 4 bases and J by 7 bases. The CDR3 loop is CASSTGQLEGEQYF. CDR3 nucleotide sequence: TGCGCCAGCAGCACGGGACAGCTTGAAGGTGAGCAGTACTTC.

At least ten counts were recorded for this clone. The genes are TRBV9 and TRBJ1-3; TRBD1 matches at 8 bases. The CDR3 is 16 amino acids. Germline trimming cut 3 bases from V and 4 bases from J; bases unmatched to any gene: 9. CDR1 is SGDLS, CDR2 YYNGEE, per germline. Written as DNA, the CDR3 is TGTGCCAGCAGCGCCCCACTGACAGGGGTCGGAAACACCATATATTTT. Amino acids: CASSAPLTGVGNTIYF.

This clone was counted at least ten times. V and J are TRBV28 and TRBJ2-1, with D tentatively TRBD2 (5 bases). Trimming left V 3 bases short and J 4 bases short, with 16 bases between. The CDR3 sequence is 16 residues long. Per the germline V gene, CDR1 is MDHEN and CDR2 is SYDVKM. CDR3 nucleotide sequence: TGTGCCAGCAGTTTGACGGCGGCAGGACTTTACAATGAGCAGTTCTTC. Residues: CASSLTAAGLYNEQFF.

This clone has a count of ten or more. The chain uses TRBV11-2 and TRBJ1-1, with D unresolved. Between the trimmed V and J ends, which lost 3 bases and 4 bases, there was a span of 12 bases. Per the germline V gene, CDR1 is SGHAT and CDR2 is FQNNGV. The CDR3 sequence is 14 residues long. CDR3 in DNA: TGTGCCAGCAGCTTTTTTCTACAGTCCACTGAAGCTTTCTTT. Residues: CASSFFLQSTEAFF.

Of note for this clone: A much larger clone is a single base away; this may be a read error. V is TRBV7-2 and J is TRBJ1-5, with TRBD1 as a possible D gene (6 bases). The germline CDR1 and CDR2 sequences are SGHTA and FQGNSA. The CDR3 totals 14 residues. For the CDR3, the DNA is TGTGCCAGCAGCTTATCCCAGGGGTATCAGCCCAAGCATTTT. This sequence encodes CASSLSQGYQPKHF.

This clone appeared many times. V and J are TRBV7-3 and TRBJ2-1, with a weak D call TRBD2 (5 bases). Germline CDR1 reads SGHTA; CDR2 reads FQGTGA. V lost 4 bases and J 4 bases, leaving 14 bases between the germline ends. This CDR3 is 15 amino acids long. CDR3 sequence: CASSSVAGVYNEQFF. CDR3 sequence (DNA): TGTGCCAGCAGCTCCGTGGCGGGCGTTTACAATGAGCAGTTCTTC.

J is TRBJ2-7 and V is TRBV11-2, with D maybe TRBD2 (5 bases). V dropped 2 bases and J dropped 7 bases, with 12 bases sitting between them. Germline V gene sequence: CDR1 SGHAT, CDR2 FQNNGV. CDR3 length equals 13 residues. This CDR3 is CASSLRAEGEQYF. The DNA of the CDR3 is TGTGCCAGCAGCTTAAGGGCAGAGGGAGAGCAGTACTTC.

By share, this clone ranks as medium-sized (0.01 to 0.1%). This chain uses TRBV6-1 with TRBJ1-2; weak D call: TRBD1 (6 bases). Germline CDR1 reads MNHNS; CDR2 reads SASEGT. CDR3 size: 15 residues. With 1 base removed from V and 8 bases from J, the gap between germline ends came to 17 bases. CDR3 sequence (DNA): TGTGCCAGCAGTGAAGACGGGGAAGGGACACGAGGCTACACCTTC. Translated: CASSEDGEGTRGYTF.

This clone occurred many times. V and J are TRBV5-8 and TRBJ2-7, with D possibly matching TRBD2 (6 bases). V gave up 4 bases and J gave up 0 bases, with 14 bases separating them. This CDR3 is 15 amino acids long. Germline V gives CDR1 SGHTS, CDR2 YDEGEE. The CDR3: CASSRRLGGSYEQYF. The DNA for the CDR3 is TGTGCCAGCAGCCGTCGATTGGGAGGCTCCTACGAGCAGTACTTC.

As DNA, the CDR3 is TGTGCCAGCAGGAACAATCGATGGACTGAAGCTTTCTTT. Translation gives CASRNNRWTEAFF. The rearrangement links TRBV3-1 to TRBJ1-1, with D hard to call. Germline loops: CDR1 LGHDT, CDR2 YNNKEL (reference sequence). With 6 bases removed from V and 5 bases from J, the gap between germline ends came to 13 bases. The CDR3 is 13 amino acids.

At least ten counts were recorded for this clone. The V gene is TRBV19, the J gene TRBJ2-5; D possibly matches TRBD1 or TRBD2 (5 bases each). CDR3 length: 16 residues. The V gene lost 5 bases and the J gene lost 5 bases, with 21 bases spanning the gap. Germline loops: CDR1 LNHDA, CDR2 SQIVND (reference sequence). The CDR3 DNA reads TGTGCCAGTAGTTGGCGAGGGGCCGCTCCGGCGGAGACCCAGTACTTC. This gives the protein CASSWRGAAPAETQYF.

This clone was recorded at least ten times. The sample holds other DNA sequences that translate to the same CDR3. The chain employs TRBV7-6 and TRBJ2-7; 9 bases align to TRBD1. The CDR3 consists of 15 residues. The ends lost 2 bases at V and 5 bases at J; junction bases unmatched: 7. CDR1 and CDR2 from the germline V gene are SGHVS and FNYEAQ. This CDR3 reads CASSLTGTGFNEQYF. CDR3 DNA sequence: TGTGCCAGCAGCTTAACCGGGACAGGGTTTAACGAGCAGTACTTC.

This clone was observed at least ten times. This chain links TRBV20-1 with TRBJ2-1, with D maybe TRBD2 (5 bases). Germline V gene sequence: CDR1 DFQATT, CDR2 SNEGSKA (reference sequence). This CDR3 comprises 11 residues. Trimming left V 3 bases short and J 7 bases short, with 7 bases between. The DNA of the CDR3 is TGCAGTGCTAGCGGGAATAATGAGCAGTTCTTC. It codes for CSASGNNEQFF.

This clone came up many times. As DNA, the CDR3 is TGTGCCAGCAGTGAGCCCGGCACAAACACTGAAGCTTTCTTT. Amino acids: CASSEPGTNTEAFF. The V gene is TRBV28, the J gene TRBJ1-1; D remains ambiguous. The length of the CDR3 is 14 residues. With 5 bases removed from V and 2 bases from J, the gap between germline ends came to 12 bases. Germline loops: CDR1 MDHEN, CDR2 SYDVKM. Together with reference TRBV28 and TRBJ1-1, the CDR3 gives the full variable domain: DVKVTQSSRYLVKRTGEKVFLECVQDMDHENMFWYRQDPGLGLRLIYFSYDVKMKEKGDIPEGYSVSREKKERFSLILESASTNQTSMYLCASSEPGTNTEAFFGQGTRLTVV.

In its sample, this clone ranks as medium-sized (0.01 to 0.1%). V usage is TRBV5-1 and J usage is TRBJ2-1, with a possible D match to TRBD1 (5 bases). The V gene's germline CDR1 is SGHRS and CDR2 YFSETQ. The CDR3 sequence is 13 residues long. V lost 7 bases and J lost 3, with 11 bases in between. The CDR3 nucleotides read TGCGCCAGCGGGGTAGGGGTCTACAATGAGCAGTTCTTC. Translated: CASGVGVYNEQFF.

At least ten counts were recorded for this clone. The gene calls are TRBV5-4 and TRBJ2-7; the D gene could be TRBD1 or TRBD2 (6 bases each). V gave up 6 bases and J gave up 3 bases, with 16 bases separating them. Germline loops: CDR1 SGHNT, CDR2 YYREEE (reference sequence). This CDR3 has 14 amino acids. Here the CDR3 DNA reads TGTGCCAGCAACTTCCCGGGGGCGGGCTACGAGCAGTACTTC. Its translation is CASNFPGAGYEQYF.

CDR3 sequence (DNA): TGCGCCAGCGGCAGGGAATTTGGCTCCTACGAGCAGTACTTC. Protein: CASGREFGSYEQYF. The chain carries TRBV4-1 and TRBJ2-7; D may be TRBD1 (5 bases). V was trimmed by 8 bases and J by 0 bases, leaving 14 bases between them. Germline V gene lookup returns CDR1 MGHRA and CDR2 YSYEKL. The CDR3 spans 14 residues.

This clone has ten or more counts. The V and J genes are TRBV4-1 and TRBJ2-1; D gene unclear. Germline-derived CDR1 and CDR2 are MGHRA and YSYEKL. This CDR3 comprises 12 residues. The V end lost 0 bases, the J end lost 6 bases, and 3 bases lay between the germline ends. The CDR3 nucleotides read TGCGCCAGCAGCCAAGAGCCCAATGAGCAGTTCTTC. This encodes CASSQEPNEQFF.

The genes are TRBV30 and TRBJ2-7; D possibly corresponds to TRBD1 (5 bases). Trimming took 0 bases from V and 2 from J, leaving 14 bases between them. The length of the CDR3 is 15 residues. Per germline, CDR1 GTSNPN and CDR2 SVGIG (reference sequence). This chain's CDR3 is CAWSVQDSLPYEQYF. The DNA for the CDR3 is TGTGCCTGGAGTGTACAAGACAGCTTACCCTACGAGCAGTACTTC.

In the case of this clone: A read error may explain this, as a much larger clone is one base away. The chain joins TRBV4-1 to TRBJ2-3; D may be TRBD1 or TRBD2 (5 bases each). Germline V gene lookup returns CDR1 MGHRA and CDR2 YSYEKL. Trimming left V 0 bases short and J 4 bases short, with 17 bases between. The CDR3 extends over 17 amino acids. CDR3 residues: CASSQDVGTARPDTQYF. CDR3 sequence (DNA): TGCGCCAGCAGCCAAGATGTGGGGACGGCCCGCCCAGATACGCAGTATTTT.

At least ten counts were recorded for this clone. The CDR3 DNA sequence: TGTGCCAGCAGTCAAGACGGTAGCGGGAGCACCGGGGAGCTGTTTTTT. As protein: CASSQDGSGSTGELFF. The chain couples TRBV11-3 to TRBJ2-2; 9 bases align to TRBD2. CDR1 SGHNT and CDR2 YENEEA come from the germline V gene. V dropped 6 bases and J dropped 4; count of bases not matched to a gene: 9. CDR3 length: 16 amino acids.

This clone has at least ten counts. This chain connects TRBV6-1 to TRBJ1-5, with TRBD1 identical over 8 bases. Germline CDR1 reads MNHNS; CDR2 reads SASEGT. J lost 3 bases, V lost 5 bases, and 3 bases had no gene match. CDR3 length: 14 residues. CDR3 residues: CASSSGQVNQPQHF. In nucleotides, the CDR3 is TGTGCCAGCAGTTCGGGACAGGTCAATCAGCCCCAGCATTTT.

This clone was detected only a few times. V is TRBV6-2 or TRBV6-3 and J is TRBJ2-1; TRBD1 matches at 7 bases. The CDR3 sequence is 14 residues long. Trimming removed 9 bases from V and 3 bases from J; junction bases left unmatched: 8. Germline lookup yields CDR1 MNHEY and CDR2 SVGEGT. The CDR3 nucleotides are TGTGCCAGTAGCACCACAGGGGTCTACAATGAGCAGTTCTTC. This sequence encodes CASSTTGVYNEQFF.

The table lists this clone with many counts. The chain uses TRBV7-8 and TRBJ2-3; D uncertain. CDR1 is SGHVS and CDR2 is FQNEAQ in the germline V gene. Trimming left V 1 base short and J 2 bases short, with 13 bases between. The CDR3 extends over 16 amino acids. The CDR3, as DNA: TGTGCCAGCAGCTTAGTAGACTCACGTTTCACAGATACGCAGTATTTT. Residues: CASSLVDSRFTDTQYF.

This clone came up a few times. J is TRBJ1-2 and V is TRBV6-4; 7 positions agree with TRBD1. The V segment lost 6 bases and the J segment 0 bases; nucleotides outside the gene matches: 7. Germline loops: CDR1 MRHNA, CDR2 SNTAGT. CDR3 size: 15 residues. Here the CDR3 reads CASSPGTAANYGYTF. The CDR3 DNA is TGTGCCAGCAGCCCGGGGACAGCAGCTAACTATGGCTACACCTTC.